This T cell receptor beta chain was recovered during a study of T cells after yellow fever vaccination. Whole-study findings and limits: Most primary-vaccination clones reappeared after the booster (about 95% CD4, around 88% CD8). Shared CD4/CD8 clonotypes were a small share, likely from convergent recombination.

This clonotype was seen ten or more times. Its antigen is undetermined. Deletions cut 2 bases from V and 4 bases from J, with 6 bases between. The CDR3 has 12 residues. Universal primer sites and UMIs were introduced during 5'RACE template-switching synthesis of TCR cDNA. Each CDR3 protein gets one entry after TCRdb re-called the 5' RACE reads with MiXCR. This table holds tens of thousands of distinct CDR3 sequences, about 7.7% found once. The material sequenced was CD8+ T cells sorted from PBMCs, taken on the day of the yellow fever booster vaccination. The origin of this receptor is a man under 40 who received the YFV17D yellow fever vaccine. The rearrangement uses TRBV12-3 or TRBV12-4 and TRBJ2-7; D remains ambiguous. The CDR3 sequence is CASSLNWYEQYF. CDR3 DNA: TGTGCCAGCAGTTTAAATTGGTACGAGCAGTACTTC.